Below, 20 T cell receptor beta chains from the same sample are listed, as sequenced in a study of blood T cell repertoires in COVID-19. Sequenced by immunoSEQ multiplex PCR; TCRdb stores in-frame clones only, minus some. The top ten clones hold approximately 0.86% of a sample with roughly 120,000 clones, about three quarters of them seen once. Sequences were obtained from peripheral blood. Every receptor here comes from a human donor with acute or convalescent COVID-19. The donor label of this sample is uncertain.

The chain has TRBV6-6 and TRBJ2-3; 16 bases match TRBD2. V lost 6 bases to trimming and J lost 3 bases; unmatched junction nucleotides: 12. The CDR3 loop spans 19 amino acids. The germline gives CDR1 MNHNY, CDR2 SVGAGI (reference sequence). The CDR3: CASSSPGLAGGPGTDTQYF. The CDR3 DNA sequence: TGTGCCAGCAGCTCCCCGGGACTAGCGGGGGGGCCCGGTACAGATACGCAGTATTTT.

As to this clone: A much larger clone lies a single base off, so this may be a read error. The CDR3 DNA reads TGTGCCAGCAGCTCAGGGGTTCAGCCCCAGCATTTT. This encodes CASSSGVQPQHF. The gene calls are TRBV7-9 and TRBJ1-5; D perhaps matches TRBD1 (6 bases). Germline values: CDR1 SEHNR, CDR2 FQNEAQ (reference sequence). This CDR3 contains 12 residues. Trimming stripped 4 bases from V and 6 bases from J, with 7 bases between.

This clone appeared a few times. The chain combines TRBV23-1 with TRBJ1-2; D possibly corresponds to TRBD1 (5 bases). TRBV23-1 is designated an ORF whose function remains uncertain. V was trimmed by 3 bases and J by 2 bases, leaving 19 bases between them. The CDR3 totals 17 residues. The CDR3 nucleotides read TGCGCCAGCAGTCAGGGGTCCGGGCCGGAGGGGAACTATGGCTACACCTTC. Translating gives CASSQGSGPEGNYGYTF.

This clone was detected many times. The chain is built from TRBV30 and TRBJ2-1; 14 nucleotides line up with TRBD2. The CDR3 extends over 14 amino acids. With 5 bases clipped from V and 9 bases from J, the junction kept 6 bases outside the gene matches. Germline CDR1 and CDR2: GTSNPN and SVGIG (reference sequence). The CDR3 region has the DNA TGTGCCTGGTCCGGGACTAGCGGGGGAGGTGAGCAGTTCTTC. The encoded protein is CAWSGTSGGGEQFF.

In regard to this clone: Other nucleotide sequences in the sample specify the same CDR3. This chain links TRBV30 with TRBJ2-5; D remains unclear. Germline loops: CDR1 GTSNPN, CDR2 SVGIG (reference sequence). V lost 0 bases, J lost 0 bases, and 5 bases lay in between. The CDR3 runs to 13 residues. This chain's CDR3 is CAWSVSDQETQYF. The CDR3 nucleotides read TGTGCCTGGAGTGTAAGCGACCAAGAGACCCAGTACTTC.

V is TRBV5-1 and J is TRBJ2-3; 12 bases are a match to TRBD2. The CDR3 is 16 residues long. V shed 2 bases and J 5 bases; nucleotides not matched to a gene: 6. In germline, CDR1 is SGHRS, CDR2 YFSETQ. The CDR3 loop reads CASSLPLAGGRDTQYF. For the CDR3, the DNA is TGCGCCAGCAGCTTACCACTAGCGGGGGGCAGAGATACGCAGTATTTT.

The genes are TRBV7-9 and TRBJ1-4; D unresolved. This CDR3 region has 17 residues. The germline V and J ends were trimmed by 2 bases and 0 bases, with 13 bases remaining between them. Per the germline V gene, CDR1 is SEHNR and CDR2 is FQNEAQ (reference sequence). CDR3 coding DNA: TGTGCCAGCAGCTTACCCAGGACTGATACAACTAATGAAAAACTGTTTTTT. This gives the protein CASSLPRTDTTNEKLFF.

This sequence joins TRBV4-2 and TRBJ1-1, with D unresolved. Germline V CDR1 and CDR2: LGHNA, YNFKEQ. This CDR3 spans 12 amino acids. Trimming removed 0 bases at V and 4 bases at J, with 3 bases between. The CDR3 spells CASSQDFTEAFF. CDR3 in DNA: TGTGCCAGCAGCCAAGACTTCACTGAAGCTTTCTTT.

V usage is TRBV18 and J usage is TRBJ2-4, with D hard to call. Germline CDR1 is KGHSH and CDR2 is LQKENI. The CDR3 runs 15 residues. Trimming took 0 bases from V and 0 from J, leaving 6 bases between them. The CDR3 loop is CASSPPQLAKNIQYF. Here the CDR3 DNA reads TGTGCCAGCTCACCACCACAGCTAGCCAAAAACATTCAGTACTTC.

The chain's CDR3 is CASSGESVSYNEQFF. The CDR3 DNA reads as TGTGCCAGCAGTGGGGAGAGCGTCTCCTACAATGAGCAGTTCTTC. The chain joins TRBV28 to TRBJ2-1; a weak D match, TRBD2 (5 bases). This CDR3 spans 15 amino acids. With 5 bases removed from V and 0 bases from J, the gap between germline ends came to 11 bases. Germline V lookup: CDR1 MDHEN, CDR2 SYDVKM.

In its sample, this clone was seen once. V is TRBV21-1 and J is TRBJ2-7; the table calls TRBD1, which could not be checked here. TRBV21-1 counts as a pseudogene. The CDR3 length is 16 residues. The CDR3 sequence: CASSKERGDRAHEQYV. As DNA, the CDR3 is TGTGCCAGCAGCAAAGAAAGGGGGGACAGGGCACACGAGCAGTACGTC.

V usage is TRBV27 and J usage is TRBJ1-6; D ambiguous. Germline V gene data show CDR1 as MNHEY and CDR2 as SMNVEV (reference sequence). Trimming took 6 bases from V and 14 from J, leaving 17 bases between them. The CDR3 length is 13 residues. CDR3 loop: CASRFKEGSTLHF. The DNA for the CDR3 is TGTGCCAGCAGGTTCAAGGAGGGTTCCACCCTCCACTTT.

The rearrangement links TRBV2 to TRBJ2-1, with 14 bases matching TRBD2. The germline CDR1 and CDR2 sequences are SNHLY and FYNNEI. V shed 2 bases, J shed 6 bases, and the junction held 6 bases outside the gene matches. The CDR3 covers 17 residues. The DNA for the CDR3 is TGTGCCAGCAGTGAAACCCGACTAGCGGGGGGGGTCAATGAGCAGTTCTTC. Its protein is CASSETRLAGGVNEQFF.

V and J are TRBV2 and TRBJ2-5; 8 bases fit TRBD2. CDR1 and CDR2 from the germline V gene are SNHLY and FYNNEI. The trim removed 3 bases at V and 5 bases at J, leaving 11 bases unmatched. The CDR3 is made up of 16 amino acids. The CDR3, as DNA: TGTGCCAGCAGTGAGGGACTAGGCCCCCGCGGGGAGACCCAGTACTTC. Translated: CASSEGLGPRGETQYF. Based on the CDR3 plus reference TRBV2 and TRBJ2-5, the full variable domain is EPEVTQTPSHQVTQMGQEVILRCVPISNHLYFYWYRQILGQKVEFLVSFYNNEISEKSEIFDDQFSVERPDGSNFTLKIRSTKLEDSAMYFCASSEGLGPRGETQYFGPGTRLLVL.

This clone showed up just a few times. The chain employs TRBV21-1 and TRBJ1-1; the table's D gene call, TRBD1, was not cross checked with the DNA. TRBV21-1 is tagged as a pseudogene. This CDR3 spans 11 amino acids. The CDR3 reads CASPQGTEAFF. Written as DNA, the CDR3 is TGTGCCAGTCCCCAGGGCACTGAAGCTTTCTTT.

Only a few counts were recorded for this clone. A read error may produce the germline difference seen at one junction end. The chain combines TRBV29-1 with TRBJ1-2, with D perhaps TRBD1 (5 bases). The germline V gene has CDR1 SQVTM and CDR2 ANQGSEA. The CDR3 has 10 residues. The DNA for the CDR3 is TGCAGCGTTGAAGTCCGGGGGAGTAATTTC. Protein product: CSVEVRGSNF.

CDR3 protein: CASSGGALSTDTQYF. As DNA, the CDR3 is TGTGCCAGCTCGGGGGGGGCGCTTAGCACAGATACGCAGTATTTT. This chain links TRBV25-1 with TRBJ2-3; 8 nucleotides match TRBD2. Germline V gives CDR1 MGHDK, CDR2 SYGVNS. CDR3 size: 15 residues. V lost 8 bases to trimming and J lost 0 bases; unmatched junction nucleotides: 7.

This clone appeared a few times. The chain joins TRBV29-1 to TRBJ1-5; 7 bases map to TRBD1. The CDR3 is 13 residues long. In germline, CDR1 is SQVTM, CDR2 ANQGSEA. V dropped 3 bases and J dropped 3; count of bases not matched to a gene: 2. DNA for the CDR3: TGCAGCGTTGAGACAGGGTACAATCAGCCCCAGCATTTT. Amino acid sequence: CSVETGYNQPQHF.

CDR3 nucleotide sequence: TGTGCCAGCAGTTTAGGGGGGGTGGCCAACGTCCTGACTTTC. Protein: CASSLGGVANVLTF. V is TRBV27 and J is TRBJ2-6, with TRBD2 identical over 7 bases. CDR1 MNHEY and CDR2 SMNVEV come from the germline V gene (reference sequence). V lost 2 bases and J lost 6; bases outside the gene matches: 1. This CDR3 is 14 amino acids long.

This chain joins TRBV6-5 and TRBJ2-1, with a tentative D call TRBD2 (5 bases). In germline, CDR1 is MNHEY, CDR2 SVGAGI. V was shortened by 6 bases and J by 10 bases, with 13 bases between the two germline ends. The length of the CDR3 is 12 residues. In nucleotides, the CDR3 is TGTGCCAGCAGCCCGGCCGGGGAAGAGCAGTTCTTC. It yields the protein CASSPAGEEQFF.